This TCR beta chain stems from a study of OX40 agonist ivuxolimab in advanced cancers. About the research overall: Enrollees could have had prior anti-PD-1, anti-PD-L1 or anti-CTLA-4 therapy, which about 40% had received. A partial response was reached by three patients: one with hepatocellular carcinoma and two with cutaneous melanoma.

Profiled with immunoSEQ multiplex PCR; TCRdb holds only in-frame clones, not every one. The table has under 85,000 clones, about 94% seen once. The cohort excluded patients with autoimmune disease history or systemic immunosuppression. At cycle 4 day 1, cycle 7 day 1, and baseline, blood was sampled. The CDR3 has 14 amino acids. CDR1 and CDR2 from the germline V gene are MDHEN and SYDVKM. V was trimmed by 5 bases and J by 4 bases, leaving 15 bases between them. This receptor was obtained from an adult with an advanced solid tumor such as melanoma, head and neck, liver or kidney cancer. The sample consisted of CD4+ or CD8+ T cells sorted from blood, taken in a trial of the OX40 agonist ivuxolimab. V usage is TRBV28 and J usage is TRBJ2-7, with a tentative D call TRBD2 (5 bases). CDR3 coding DNA: TGTGCCAGCAGTCCCTCCGGGGTCGGGTACGAGCAGTACTTC. Residues: CASSPSGVGYEQYF.